This T cell receptor beta chain is from a study of cytomegalovirus exposure and HLA in healthy donors. Study outcomes and limitations: For most TCR sequences rarity was the rule, although some public TCRs occurred in many donors. A cluster of highly shared sequence variants was likely a sequencing artifact.

These donors counted as nominally healthy when sampled, but unrecorded immune exposures were likely. The PCR was carried out with 60 Vbeta primers and 13 Jbeta primers. Profiling relied on immunoSEQ multiplex PCR, and the TCRdb table lists in-frame clones only, not all of them. The sample records 150,000 to 200,000 clones, over 70% being singletons. Remarks on this clone: Its cognate antigen is unknown.

V was pared by 3 bases and J by 1 base, with 9 bases between. This CDR3 has 13 amino acids. Germline V gene data show CDR1 as GTSNPN and CDR2 as SVGIG (reference sequence). Sequences were obtained from PBMCs. V gene TRBV30 combines with J gene TRBJ1-1, with a tentative D call TRBD1 (6 bases). This receptor was identified in a man aged 50 to 59 in good health and CMV-seropositive. CDR3 coding DNA: TGTGCCTGGAGAGGGGGACGGAACACTGAAGCTTTCTTT. Amino acids: CAWRGGRNTEAFF.